This TCR beta chain was retrieved from a study of regulatory T cells in long-lasting Graves disease. The authors built TCR beta libraries using iRepertoire HTBI primers and Arm-PCR of CDR3 regions. One entry per CDR3 protein results from TCRdb running MiXCR on the multiplex PCR reads. Of some 470,000 distinct CDR3 sequences detected, 20% to 25% appear once; the ten largest clones hold 7.1%. Between the trimmed V and J ends, which lost 0 bases and 6 bases, there was a span of 15 bases. The germline gives CDR1 SGHRS, CDR2 YFSETQ. This CDR3 has 15 residues. This clonotype was picked up a small number of times. Antigen: not known. Indicated time point: persistent/refractory GD, antithyroid drugs over 5 years with positive TRAb. From RNA extracted from PBMCs, the TCR library was made. General observations from the study: TCR diversity was lower in persistent Graves' patients (versus newly diagnosed ones). Limited samples may have lowered accuracy. Persistent disease was associated with favored TRBV28 usage and with favored use of TRBJ1-2 and TRBJ2-5.

This sequence originates from a female donor with Graves disease. The sequenced sample was peripheral blood mononuclear cells (PBMCs), obtained when the disease was refractory, from a patient treated with antithyroid drugs. V is TRBV5-1 and J is TRBJ1-1; D call uncertain. The CDR3 region is CASSLGLPLTAEAFF. The CDR3 DNA is TGCGCCAGCAGCTTGGGCCTACCTCTTACGGCTGAAGCTTTCTTT.